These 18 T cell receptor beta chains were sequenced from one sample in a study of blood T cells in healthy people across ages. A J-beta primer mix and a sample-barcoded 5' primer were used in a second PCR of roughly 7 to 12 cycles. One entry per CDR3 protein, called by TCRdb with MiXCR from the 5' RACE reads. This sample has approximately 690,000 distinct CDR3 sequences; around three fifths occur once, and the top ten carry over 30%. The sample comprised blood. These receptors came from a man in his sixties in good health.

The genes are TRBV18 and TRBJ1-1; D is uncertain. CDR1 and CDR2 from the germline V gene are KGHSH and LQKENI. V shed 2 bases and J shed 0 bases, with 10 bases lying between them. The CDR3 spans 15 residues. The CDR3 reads CASSPGEFMNTEAFF. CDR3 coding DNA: TGTGCCAGCTCACCAGGGGAATTTATGAACACTGAAGCTTTCTTT.

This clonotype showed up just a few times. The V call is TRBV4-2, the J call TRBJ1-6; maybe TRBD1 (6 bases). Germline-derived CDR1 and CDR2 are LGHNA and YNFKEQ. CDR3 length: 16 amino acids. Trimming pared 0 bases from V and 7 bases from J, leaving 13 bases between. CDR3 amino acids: CASSQDPAGVNSPLHF. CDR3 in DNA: TGTGCCAGCAGCCAAGATCCGGCAGGGGTAAATTCACCCCTCCACTTT.

The chain's CDR3 is CASSSGHSANYGYTF. The CDR3 DNA follows: TGTGCCAGCAGTTCGGGACATTCAGCTAACTATGGCTACACCTTC. The V gene is TRBV28, the J gene TRBJ1-2, with D perhaps TRBD1 (6 bases). Germline V gives CDR1 MDHEN, CDR2 SYDVKM. The ends were cut back, 4 bases at V and 0 bases at J, with 12 bases in the middle. The CDR3 is made up of 15 amino acids.

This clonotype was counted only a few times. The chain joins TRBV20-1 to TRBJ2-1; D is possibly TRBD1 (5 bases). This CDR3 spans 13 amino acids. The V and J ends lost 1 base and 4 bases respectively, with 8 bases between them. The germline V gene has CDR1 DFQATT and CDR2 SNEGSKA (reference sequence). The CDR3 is CSARGGAYNEQFF. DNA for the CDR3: TGCAGTGCTAGAGGTGGGGCGTACAATGAGCAGTTCTTC.

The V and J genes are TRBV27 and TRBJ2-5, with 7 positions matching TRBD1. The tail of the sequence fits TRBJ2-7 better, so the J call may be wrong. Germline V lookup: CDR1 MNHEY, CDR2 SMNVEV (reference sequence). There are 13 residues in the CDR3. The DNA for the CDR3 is TGTGCCAGCGGACAGGACAGGTTATACGAGCAGTACTTC. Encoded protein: CASGQDRLYEQYF.

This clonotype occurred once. The CDR3 DNA sequence: TGTGCCAGCAGCCAACTGGTAGGGTCGCCAGATACGCAGTATTTT. It codes for CASSQLVGSPDTQYF. The V call is TRBV4-2, the J call TRBJ2-3; unclear D gene. The CDR3 is 15 residues long. With 2 bases removed from V and 4 bases from J, the gap between germline ends came to 13 bases. The germline V gene has CDR1 LGHNA and CDR2 YNFKEQ.

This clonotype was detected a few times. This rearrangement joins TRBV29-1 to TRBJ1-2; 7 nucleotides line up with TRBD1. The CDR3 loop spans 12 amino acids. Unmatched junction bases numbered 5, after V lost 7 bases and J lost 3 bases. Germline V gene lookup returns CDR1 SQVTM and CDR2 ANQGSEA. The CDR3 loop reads CSGQGDDYGYTF. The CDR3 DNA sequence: TGCAGCGGACAGGGAGATGACTATGGCTACACCTTC.

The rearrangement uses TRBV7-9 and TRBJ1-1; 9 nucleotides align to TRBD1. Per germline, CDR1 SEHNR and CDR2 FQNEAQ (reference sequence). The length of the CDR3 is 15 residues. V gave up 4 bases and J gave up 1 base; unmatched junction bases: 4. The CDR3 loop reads CASSSGTGRNTEAFF. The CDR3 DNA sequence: TGTGCCAGCAGCTCCGGGACAGGGAGGAACACTGAAGCTTTCTTT.

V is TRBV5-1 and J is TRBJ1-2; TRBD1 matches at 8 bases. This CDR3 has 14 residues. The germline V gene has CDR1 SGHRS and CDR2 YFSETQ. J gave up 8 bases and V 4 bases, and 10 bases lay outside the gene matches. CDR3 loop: CASSTGQGNWGYTF. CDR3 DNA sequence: TGCGCCAGCAGCACCGGACAGGGTAATTGGGGCTACACCTTC.

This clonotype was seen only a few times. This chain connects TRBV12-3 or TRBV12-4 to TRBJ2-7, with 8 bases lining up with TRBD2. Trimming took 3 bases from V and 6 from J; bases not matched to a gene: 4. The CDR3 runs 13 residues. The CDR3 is CASSFSGGTEQYF. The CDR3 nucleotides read TGTGCCAGCAGTTTTTCGGGGGGGACCGAGCAGTACTTC.

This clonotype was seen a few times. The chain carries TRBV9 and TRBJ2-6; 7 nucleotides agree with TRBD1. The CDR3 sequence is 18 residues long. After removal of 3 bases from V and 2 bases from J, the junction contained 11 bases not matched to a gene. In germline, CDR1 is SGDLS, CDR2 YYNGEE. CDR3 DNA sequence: TGTGCCAGCAGCGCCAAGACAGGGTTAGGGACTGGGGCCAACGTCCTGACTTTC. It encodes CASSAKTGLGTGANVLTF. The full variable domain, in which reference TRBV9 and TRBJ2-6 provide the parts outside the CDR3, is DSGVTQTPKHLITATGQRVTLRCSPRSGDLSVYWYQQSLDQGLQFLIQYYNGEERAKGNILERFSAQQFPDLHSELNLSSLELGDSALYFCASSAKTGLGTGANVLTFGAGSRLTVL.

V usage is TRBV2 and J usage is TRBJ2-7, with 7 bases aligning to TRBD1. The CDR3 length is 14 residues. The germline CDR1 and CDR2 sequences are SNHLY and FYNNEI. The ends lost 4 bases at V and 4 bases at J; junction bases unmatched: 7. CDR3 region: CASSVEGALYEQYF. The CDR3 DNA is TGTGCCAGCAGTGTTGAGGGGGCACTGTACGAGCAGTACTTC.

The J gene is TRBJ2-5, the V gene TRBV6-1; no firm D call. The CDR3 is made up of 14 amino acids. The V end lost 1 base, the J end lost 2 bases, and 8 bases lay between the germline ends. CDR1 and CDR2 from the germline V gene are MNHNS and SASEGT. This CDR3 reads CASSEVAIQETQYF. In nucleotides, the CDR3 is TGTGCCAGCAGTGAAGTCGCAATACAAGAGACCCAGTACTTC.

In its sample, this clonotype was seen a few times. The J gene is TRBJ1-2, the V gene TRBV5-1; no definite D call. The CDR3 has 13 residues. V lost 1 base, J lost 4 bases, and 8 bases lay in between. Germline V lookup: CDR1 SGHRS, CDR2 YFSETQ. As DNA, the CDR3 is TGCGCCAGCAGCTTGTCCGAAGTCTATGGCTACACCTTC. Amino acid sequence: CASSLSEVYGYTF.

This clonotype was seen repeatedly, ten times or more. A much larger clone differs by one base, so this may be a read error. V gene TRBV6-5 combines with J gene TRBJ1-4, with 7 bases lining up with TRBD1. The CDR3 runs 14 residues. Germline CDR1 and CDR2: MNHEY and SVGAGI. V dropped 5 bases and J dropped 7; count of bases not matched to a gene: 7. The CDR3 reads CASSDGQEGEKLFF. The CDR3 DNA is TGTGCCAGCAGTGATGGACAGGAAGGTGAAAAACTGTTTTTT.

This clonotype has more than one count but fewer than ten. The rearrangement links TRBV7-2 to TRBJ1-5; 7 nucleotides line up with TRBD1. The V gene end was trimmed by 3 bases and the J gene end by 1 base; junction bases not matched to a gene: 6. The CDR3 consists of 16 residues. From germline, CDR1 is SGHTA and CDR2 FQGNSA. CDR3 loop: CASSFRQGGSNQPQHF. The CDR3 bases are TGTGCCAGCAGCTTTCGACAGGGAGGCAGCAATCAGCCCCAGCATTTT. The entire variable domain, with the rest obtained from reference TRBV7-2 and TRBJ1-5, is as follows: GAGVSQSPSNKVTEKGKDVELRCDPISGHTALYWYRQSLGQGLEFLIYFQGNSAPDKSGLPSDRFSAERTGGSVSTLTIQRTQQEDSAVYLCASSFRQGGSNQPQHFGDGTRLSIL.

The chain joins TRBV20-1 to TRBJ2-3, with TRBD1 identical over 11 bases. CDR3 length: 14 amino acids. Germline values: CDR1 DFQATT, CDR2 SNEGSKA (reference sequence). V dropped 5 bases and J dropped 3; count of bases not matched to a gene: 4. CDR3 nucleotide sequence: TGCAGTGCTGGGGACAGGGGGTTGACAGATACGCAGTATTTT. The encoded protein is CSAGDRGLTDTQYF.

The CDR3 nucleotides are TGTGCCAGCAGCTTAGCCAATCAGCCCCAGCATTTT. Protein: CASSLANQPQHF. V gene TRBV7-2 combines with J gene TRBJ1-5; D remains unclear. CDR3 size: 12 residues. The germline V gene has CDR1 SGHTA and CDR2 FQGNSA. Trimming pared 0 bases from V and 3 bases from J, leaving 0 bases between.